This T cell receptor (beta chain) is drawn from a study of T cells and Merkel cell carcinoma outcomes (TCRdb year 2020). Turning to the overall study: The tumor T-cell repertoire, together with T-cell density, was examined as a predictor of clinical outcome in patients with Merkel cell carcinoma.

Samples were obtained from patients with Merkel cell carcinoma. Library prep was done by the immunoSEQ multiplex PCR assay. TCRdb carries this immuneACCESS record with in-frame sequences only. Its versions omit some clonotypes, under half of them owing to an unresolved V gene in the studies checked, with the rest unexplained. This sample comprises 12,000 or so clones, nearly 97% of them detected only once. More than 0.8% of the sample is in the top ten clones. What the study reported, not specific to this receptor: Clinical outcomes in Merkel cell carcinoma patients were reported to be predicted by T-cell repertoire features combined with T-cell density.

For this clone: This clone's antigen is unknown. No much larger clone is present one base from it, and per-base qualities are unavailable.

V was cut back by 0 bases and J by 2 bases, leaving a gap of 2 bases between them. The CDR3, from cysteine to phenylalanine, totals 13 residues. Here the CDR3 DNA is all that survives: 39 bases in frame from base 1. CDR1 is given as SGHAT and CDR2 as FQNNGV, both from the germline V gene. The chain couples TRBV11-2 to TRBJ2-4; the D gene remains uncertain. This clonotype was obtained from a human donor with Merkel cell carcinoma. The specimen was tumor tissue from Merkel cell carcinoma. The encoded CDR3 is CASSLEPKNIQYF. The nucleotide sequence is TGTGCCAGCAGCTTAGAACCCAAAAACATTCAGTACTTC. The reference TRBV11-2 and TRBJ2-4 proteins fill in what lies around the CDR3, so the full variable domain reads EAGVAQSPRYKIIEKRQSVAFWCNPISGHATLYWYQQILGQGPKLLIQFQNNGVVDDSQLPKDRFSAERLKGVDSTLKIQPAKLEDSAVYLCASSLEPKNIQYFGAGTRLSVL.